The next 26 T cell receptor beta chains were all read from a single sample in a study of vaccination and CD4 T cells after COVID-19. These receptors are not linked to any known antigen. Treatment denoted: approximately nine-day PBMC culture with coronavirus spike peptide pools or control peptides (ViraFEST assay). Sequence data for DNA of cultured CD4+ T cells were generated by the Oncomine TCR Beta short-read assay. TCRdb analysed the PCR reads with MiXCR anew, one entry per CDR3 protein. Seen here are over 8,000 distinct CDR3 sequences, nearly 25% observed once, and the top ten hold around 24%. Sequencing used CD4+ T cells from blood, cultured in vitro, obtained before SARS-CoV-2 vaccination. All receptors derive from a human donor who received a COVID-19 vaccine.

The chain uses TRBV11-3 and TRBJ2-7; TRBD2 matches at 9 bases. The J segment lost 6 bases and the V segment lost 5 bases, leaving 11 bases of the junction unmatched. The length of the CDR3 is 15 residues. Germline V gene data show CDR1 as SGHNT and CDR2 as YENEEA. The DNA for the CDR3 is TGTGCCAGCAGCACCCAAGCGGGGGGTACATCCGAGCAGTACTTC. It encodes CASSTQAGGTSEQYF.

This clonotype was seen a handful of times. The chain recombines TRBV19 with TRBJ2-7; the D gene could be TRBD1 or TRBD2 (5 bases each). CDR3 length equals 14 residues. The ends were cut back, 1 base at V and 7 bases at J, with 14 bases in the middle. CDR1 is LNHDA, CDR2 SQIVND, per germline (reference sequence). The chain's CDR3 is CASSIGDPPREQYF. The CDR3 DNA sequence: TGTGCCAGTAGTATAGGGGACCCTCCTCGGGAGCAGTACTTC.

J is TRBJ2-7 and V is TRBV15; 9 nucleotides agree with TRBD1. Germline V gene data show CDR1 as LNHNV and CDR2 as YYDKDF (reference sequence). The CDR3 loop spans 16 amino acids. V was pared by 0 bases and J by 3 bases, with 6 bases of the junction left unmatched. The CDR3 reads CATSRDRGQGSYEQYF. The CDR3 DNA sequence: TGTGCCACCAGCAGAGATCGCGGACAGGGGAGCTACGAGCAGTACTTC.

J is TRBJ2-6 and V is TRBV29-1; D gene uncertain. CDR3 length: 17 residues. Per germline, CDR1 SQVTM and CDR2 ANQGSEA. Trimming removed 2 bases from V and 0 bases from J, with 14 bases in between. CDR3 amino acids: CSVEWVKGSSGANVLTF. In nucleotides, the CDR3 is TGCAGCGTTGAATGGGTAAAGGGATCCTCTGGGGCCAACGTCCTGACTTTC.

The rearrangement links TRBV5-4 to TRBJ2-2, with 9 bases that match TRBD1. CDR1 and CDR2 (germline): SGHNT, YYREEE (reference sequence). Trimming took 4 bases from V and 5 from J; bases not matched to a gene: 9. This CDR3 region has 16 residues. In nucleotides, the CDR3 is TGTGCCAGCAGCCGGGGACAGGGAGGACGAACCGGGGAGCTGTTTTTT. This translates into CASSRGQGGRTGELFF.

The chain has TRBV5-4 and TRBJ2-3; D may be TRBD1 or TRBD2 (6 bases each). The germline V gene has CDR1 SGHNT and CDR2 YYREEE (reference sequence). Trimming took off 7 bases at V and 2 bases at J, with 20 bases between the two ends. The CDR3 extends over 16 amino acids. The chain's CDR3 is CASRSGGGAITDTQYF. The CDR3, as DNA: TGTGCCAGCCGCTCCGGGGGCGGGGCCATCACAGATACGCAGTATTTT.

The V gene is TRBV6-1, the J gene TRBJ1-5, with 12 bases aligning to TRBD1. The trim removed 8 bases at V and 7 bases at J, leaving 3 bases unmatched. There are 13 residues in the CDR3. CDR1 and CDR2 (germline): MNHNS, SASEGT. The CDR3 coding sequence is TGTGCCAGCCGGGGGACAGGGGGCCAGCCCCAGCATTTT. This codes for CASRGTGGQPQHF.

This chain joins TRBV27 and TRBJ2-5; TRBD2 matches at 8 bases. V shed 6 bases, J shed 5 bases, and the junction held 8 bases outside the gene matches. Germline V gene data show CDR1 as MNHEY and CDR2 as SMNVEV (reference sequence). The CDR3 length is 14 residues. CDR3 coding DNA: TGTGCCAGCAGCTACGGGGGGGCCCGCGAGACCCAGTACTTC. Translated, it gives CASSYGGARETQYF.

This chain connects TRBV6-5 to TRBJ2-4, with D perhaps matching TRBD2 (6 bases). CDR1 is MNHEY, CDR2 SVGAGI, per germline. Deletions cut 2 bases from V and 4 bases from J, with 9 bases between. The CDR3 runs to 14 residues. CDR3 in amino acids: CASSYGGVKNIQYF. In DNA form, the CDR3 reads TGTGCCAGCAGTTACGGCGGGGTTAAAAACATTCAGTACTTC.

The chain carries TRBV6-1 and TRBJ2-1; TRBD2 matches 11 bases. With V trimmed by 7 bases and J by 9 bases, 11 bases remained unmatched. Germline V gives CDR1 MNHNS, CDR2 SASEGT. The CDR3 spans 15 residues. CDR3 bases: TGTGCCAGCAAGACGACTAGCGGGGCCCCAGGTGAGCAGTTCTTC. Its translation is CASKTTSGAPGEQFF.

This clonotype was counted a few times. The chain employs TRBV7-7 and TRBJ2-5; tentative D call: TRBD2 (7 bases). CDR3 length: 18 residues. Trimming took 5 bases from V and 4 from J, leaving 26 bases between them. Per the germline V gene, CDR1 is SSHAT and CDR2 is FNYEAQ (reference sequence). CDR3 in DNA: TGTGCCAGCAGCCCCGGCCAGGGGACTATCACCCTGGGAGAGACCCAGTACTTC. Translation: CASSPGQGTITLGETQYF.

There are a few counts of this clonotype. The gene calls are TRBV30 and TRBJ1-6, with 7 positions matching TRBD1. CDR1 is GTSNPN and CDR2 is SVGIG in the germline V gene (reference sequence). This CDR3 region has 16 residues. Unmatched junction bases numbered 12, after V lost 3 bases and J lost 7 bases. CDR3 coding DNA: TGTGCCTGGAGGTTTCCTAGGGGGCGGGGGAATTCACCCCTCCACTTT. It is translated as CAWRFPRGRGNSPLHF.

This clonotype was recorded a few times. The rearrangement uses TRBV25-1 and TRBJ2-5, with 9 nucleotides matching TRBD2. Per the germline V gene, CDR1 is MGHDK and CDR2 is SYGVNS. With 7 bases clipped from V and 2 bases from J, the junction kept 11 bases outside the gene matches. The CDR3 has 16 amino acids. This chain's CDR3 is CASMSDRAGGQETQYF. CDR3 DNA: TGTGCCAGCATGTCGGATCGAGCGGGGGGTCAAGAGACCCAGTACTTC.

This sequence joins TRBV9 and TRBJ1-6; D is undetermined. This CDR3 has 15 residues. V shed 0 bases and J shed 14 bases, with 18 bases lying between them. Germline V gene data show CDR1 as SGDLS and CDR2 as YYNGEE. CDR3 sequence reads: CASSVGRSYNSALHF. CDR3 sequence (DNA): TGTGCCAGCAGCGTAGGACGGTCGTATAATTCTGCCCTCCACTTT.

The rearrangement uses TRBV7-9 and TRBJ2-5; 11 bases align to TRBD2. The V gene's germline CDR1 is SEHNR and CDR2 FQNEAQ (reference sequence). The CDR3 sequence is 14 residues long. Trimming cost V 5 bases and J 3 bases; bases outside gene matches: 2. This chain's CDR3 is CASSVSGGEETQYF. CDR3 DNA sequence: TGTGCCAGCAGCGTTAGCGGGGGGGAAGAGACCCAGTACTTC.

The chain employs TRBV7-9 and TRBJ2-3, with 7 bases identical to TRBD2. CDR3 size: 16 residues. V lost 3 bases and J lost 0; bases outside the gene matches: 6. Germline CDR1 reads SEHNR; CDR2 reads FQNEAQ (reference sequence). The CDR3 sequence is CASSFQRDGSTDTQYF. The DNA for the CDR3 is TGTGCCAGCAGCTTTCAGCGGGACGGTAGCACAGATACGCAGTATTTT.

V gene TRBV29-1 combines with J gene TRBJ1-2, with TRBD1 identical over 8 bases. CDR1 and CDR2 (germline): SQVTM, ANQGSEA. The length of the CDR3 is 13 residues. The V and J ends lost 5 bases and 5 bases, in that order; junction bases with no gene match: 7. DNA of the CDR3: TGCAGCGTTTCCCGACAGGGGCGGTATGGCTACACCTTC. This codes for CSVSRQGRYGYTF. Full variable domain (rest looked up from reference TRBV29-1 and TRBJ1-2): SAVISQKPSRDICQRGTSLTIQCQVDSQVTMMFWYRQQPGQSLTLIATANQGSEATYESGFVIDKFPISRPNLTFSTLTVSNMSPEDSSIYLCSVSRQGRYGYTFGSGTRLTVV.

The gene calls are TRBV19 and TRBJ1-5; 8 nucleotides align to TRBD1. The CDR3 runs to 15 residues. V lost 6 bases to trimming and J lost 3 bases; unmatched junction nucleotides: 7. Germline-derived CDR1 and CDR2 are LNHDA and SQIVND (reference sequence). The CDR3 DNA is TGTGCCAGTAGAATGATGACAGGGGCCAATCAGCCCCAGCATTTT. Translated: CASRMMTGANQPQHF.

This chain connects TRBV2 to TRBJ2-5; the D gene is possibly TRBD1 (5 bases). With 6 bases removed from V and 1 base from J, the gap between germline ends came to 9 bases. Germline CDR1 reads SNHLY; CDR2 reads FYNNEI. The CDR3 has 13 amino acids. CDR3 in DNA: TGTGCCAGCAGGACAGCGCTCCAAGAGACCCAGTACTTC. Protein product: CASRTALQETQYF.

This clonotype was seen only a few times. J is TRBJ2-2 and V is TRBV7-3; 11 bases are a match to TRBD2. J gave up 7 bases and V 3 bases, and 4 bases lay outside the gene matches. Germline V gene sequence: CDR1 SGHTA, CDR2 FQGTGA. This CDR3 contains 15 residues. CDR3 coding DNA: TGTGCCAGCAGCTTCGTAGCGGGGGGGCACGGGGAGCTGTTTTTT. Protein: CASSFVAGGHGELFF.

V usage is TRBV9 and J usage is TRBJ2-5; 8 bases agree with TRBD2. This CDR3 spans 15 amino acids. V was pared by 5 bases and J by 5 bases, with 11 bases of the junction left unmatched. Germline loops: CDR1 SGDLS, CDR2 YYNGEE. The CDR3 spells CASSLIGLAVETQYF. In DNA, the CDR3 is TGTGCCAGCAGTCTAATTGGACTAGCTGTTGAGACCCAGTACTTC.

The chain couples TRBV12-3 or TRBV12-4 to TRBJ1-2; 7 nucleotides line up with TRBD1. V dropped 5 bases and J dropped 4; count of bases not matched to a gene: 4. The CDR3 consists of 13 residues. CDR3 sequence (DNA): TGTGCCAGCAGTCCGGGACAGAGCTATGGCTACACCTTC. It yields the protein CASSPGQSYGYTF.

The V gene is TRBV12-3 or TRBV12-4, the J gene TRBJ2-5, with 11 nucleotides matching TRBD1. Unmatched junction bases numbered 13, after V lost 6 bases and J lost 4 bases. CDR3 length: 17 residues. CDR3 in amino acids: CASSPAGEDRGRETQYF. DNA for the CDR3: TGTGCCAGCAGCCCCGCGGGGGAGGACAGGGGGCGAGAGACCCAGTACTTC.

The genes are TRBV20-1 and TRBJ1-3, with D hard to call. V lost 2 bases and J lost 0, with 8 bases in between. Germline CDR1 DFQATT, CDR2 SNEGSKA (reference sequence). The CDR3 covers 14 residues. The CDR3, as DNA: TGCAGTGCTAGACTGACGAGCTCTGGAAACACCATATATTTT. Its protein is CSARLTSSGNTIYF.

The J gene is TRBJ2-1, the V gene TRBV19; 10 positions agree with TRBD2. Trimming at V came to 4 bases and at J to 7 bases, leaving 7 bases not matched to a gene. Per the germline V gene, CDR1 is LNHDA and CDR2 is SQIVND (reference sequence). The CDR3 has 15 residues. The CDR3 region has the DNA TGTGCCAGTAGTACCCAGCGGGGGGGCAGTAATGAGCAGTTCTTC. Its protein is CASSTQRGGSNEQFF.

This clonotype was seen a few times. This chain links TRBV7-2 with TRBJ1-3; D gene ambiguous. The CDR3 spans 13 residues. The germline CDR1 and CDR2 sequences are SGHTA and FQGNSA. Between the trimmed V and J ends, which lost 3 bases and 3 bases, there was a span of 6 bases. The CDR3 here is CASSLTNGNTIYF. CDR3 DNA sequence: TGTGCCAGCAGCTTGACTAATGGAAACACCATATATTTT.